This T cell receptor beta chain was profiled in a study of blood T cells in healthy people across ages. Each donor gave about 9.3 milliliters of peripheral blood. A sample-barcoded 5' primer and a J-beta primer mix were used in a second PCR of roughly 7 to 11 cycles. A tag from a template-switch adaptor with 12 random nucleotides marked each cDNA molecule. Via MiXCR, TCRdb re-called the 5' RACE reads, giving one row per CDR3 protein. The data contain some 940,000 distinct CDR3 sequences, 25% to 30% of them singletons. This sample was also put to use in a study of T cells of mothers and their children. Per that paper: Compared with unrelated pairs, related mother-child pairs had slightly higher, non-significant overlap.

The clonotype originates from a woman aged 40 to 49 in good health. The sample comprised blood.

CDR3 DNA: TGCAGTGTAGCCGGCCGGTTGACTGTCGATGAGCAGTTCTTC. It yields the protein CSVAGRLTVDEQFF. The chain links TRBV20-1 to TRBJ2-1, with D unclear. The CDR3 loop spans 14 amino acids. Between the trimmed V and J ends, which lost 7 bases and 8 bases, there was a span of 21 bases. The germline CDR1 and CDR2 sequences are DFQATT and SNEGSKA (reference sequence).